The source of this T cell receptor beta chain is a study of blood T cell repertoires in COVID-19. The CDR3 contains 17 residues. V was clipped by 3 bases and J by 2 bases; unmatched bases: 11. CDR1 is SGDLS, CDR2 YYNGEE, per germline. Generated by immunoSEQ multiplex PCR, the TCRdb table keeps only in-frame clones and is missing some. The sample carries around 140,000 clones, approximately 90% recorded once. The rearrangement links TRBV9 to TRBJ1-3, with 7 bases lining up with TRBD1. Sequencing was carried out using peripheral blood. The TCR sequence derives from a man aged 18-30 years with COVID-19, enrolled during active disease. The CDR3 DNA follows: TGTGCCAGCAGCGCCCCTGGGACAGTCGGTGCTGGAAACACCATATATTTT. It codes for CASSAPGTVGAGNTIYF.